This passage covers 14 T cell receptor beta chains from one sample sequenced in a study of Ad26.COV2.S vaccination and SARS-CoV-2 variants. The method was immunoSEQ multiplex PCR; TCRdb's version includes in-frame clones alone and lacks a portion of them. The table records roughly 100,000 clones, less than 85% of them present only once. The material sequenced was peripheral blood, taken after recovery from COVID-19. Receptors were obtained from a human donor who had recovered from COVID-19.

J is TRBJ2-5 and V is TRBV7-9; D is unresolved. This CDR3 has 14 amino acids. V was pared by 3 bases and J by 4 bases, with 12 bases between. Per germline, CDR1 SEHNR and CDR2 FQNEAQ (reference sequence). CDR3 in amino acids: CASSLSLGAETQYF. For the CDR3, the DNA is TGTGCCAGCAGCTTGAGCTTAGGCGCAGAGACCCAGTACTTC.

This chain connects TRBV10-1 to TRBJ2-3; the D gene is possibly TRBD2 (5 bases). The ends were cut back, 2 bases at V and 8 bases at J, with 11 bases in the middle. Germline loops: CDR1 WNHNN, CDR2 SYGVQD (reference sequence). The CDR3 is 13 amino acids. The CDR3 sequence: CASSEEGIGTQYF. Here the CDR3 DNA reads TGCGCCAGCAGTGAGGAGGGTATCGGTACGCAGTATTTT.

This chain uses TRBV5-5 with TRBJ1-2; D gene unclear. The germline V gene has CDR1 SGHKS and CDR2 YYEKEE (reference sequence). The germline V and J ends were trimmed by 4 bases and 8 bases, with 15 bases remaining between them. CDR3 size: 13 residues. The chain's CDR3 is CASSPEAGWGYTF. The CDR3 DNA sequence: TGTGCCAGCAGCCCGGAGGCTGGGTGGGGCTACACCTTC.

The chain links TRBV7-2 to TRBJ2-3; 9 bases are shared with TRBD1. From germline, CDR1 is SGHTA and CDR2 FQGNSA. Trimming at V came to 0 bases and at J to 1 base, leaving 2 bases not matched to a gene. The CDR3 runs to 16 residues. CDR3 sequence (DNA): TGTGCCAGCAGCTTAGCCAGGACAGGGGGCACAGATACGCAGTATTTT. It specifies CASSLARTGGTDTQYF.

This chain links TRBV2 with TRBJ2-5; maybe TRBD1 (6 bases). The CDR3 consists of 14 residues. V lost 5 bases to trimming and J lost 4 bases, with 14 bases between them. Looked up from germline, CDR1 is SNHLY and CDR2 is FYNNEI. The CDR3 sequence is CASSPGQIVETQYF. As DNA, the CDR3 is TGTGCCAGCAGTCCGGGACAAATAGTAGAGACCCAGTACTTC. Based on the CDR3 plus reference TRBV2 and TRBJ2-5, the full variable domain is EPEVTQTPSHQVTQMGQEVILRCVPISNHLYFYWYRQILGQKVEFLVSFYNNEISEKSEIFDDQFSVERPDGSNFTLKIRSTKLEDSAMYFCASSPGQIVETQYFGPGTRLLVL.

The chain uses TRBV4-1 and TRBJ1-2; 8 nucleotides align to TRBD1. This CDR3 is 15 amino acids long. Germline V gene lookup returns CDR1 MGHRA and CDR2 YSYEKL. V gave up 2 bases and J gave up 8 bases; unmatched junction bases: 10. The CDR3 coding sequence is TGCGCCAGCAGCCAATTGGGACAGGCGGCTATAGGCTACACCTTC. The encoded protein is CASSQLGQAAIGYTF.

The V call is TRBV11-1, the J call TRBJ2-1; 7 positions agree with TRBD2. V dropped 5 bases and J dropped 9; count of bases not matched to a gene: 10. CDR3 length equals 14 residues. The germline gives CDR1 SGHAT, CDR2 FQDESV (reference sequence). This chain's CDR3 is CASSTPGGFSEQFF. The CDR3, as DNA: TGTGCCAGCAGCACCCCGGGGGGATTCAGTGAGCAGTTCTTC.

V is TRBV7-2 and J is TRBJ2-7; D may be TRBD2 (6 bases). The germline CDR1 and CDR2 sequences are SGHTA and FQGNSA. V was shortened by 5 bases and J by 1 base, with 12 bases between the two germline ends. The CDR3 spans 14 residues. CDR3 nucleotide sequence: TGTGCCAGCAGCGACCCGACTAGGTCCTACGAGCAGTACTTC. It translates to CASSDPTRSYEQYF. Drawing the rest from reference TRBV7-2 and TRBJ2-7, the complete variable domain is GAGVSQSPSNKVTEKGKDVELRCDPISGHTALYWYRQSLGQGLEFLIYFQGNSAPDKSGLPSDRFSAERTGGSVSTLTIQRTQQEDSAVYLCASSDPTRSYEQYFGPGTRLTVT.

The chain combines TRBV7-2 with TRBJ1-3, with D possibly matching TRBD1 (6 bases). The V gene lost 5 bases and the J gene lost 3 bases, with 11 bases spanning the gap. Germline V gene sequence: CDR1 SGHTA, CDR2 FQGNSA. The CDR3 length is 14 residues. The CDR3 sequence: CASSATGFGNTIYF. In DNA form, the CDR3 reads TGTGCCAGCAGCGCAACAGGGTTTGGAAACACCATATATTTT.

J is TRBJ2-5 and V is TRBV7-9; D call uncertain. This CDR3 has 13 amino acids. Trimming removed 2 bases at V and 5 bases at J, with 9 bases between. Germline-derived CDR1 and CDR2 are SEHNR and FQNEAQ (reference sequence). DNA of the CDR3: TGTGCCAGCAGCTTAAGCAGTAAGGAGACCCAGTACTTC. Translation gives CASSLSSKETQYF.

The J gene is TRBJ2-1, the V gene TRBV5-1, with D unclear. V lost 1 base and J 4 bases, leaving 12 bases between the germline ends. The CDR3 has 15 residues. Germline lookup yields CDR1 SGHRS and CDR2 YFSETQ. DNA of the CDR3: TGCGCCAGCAGCTTGTCGGACCCTAGATACAATGAGCAGTTCTTC. Its translation is CASSLSDPRYNEQFF.

The chain is built from TRBV4-1 and TRBJ2-5; D might be TRBD2 (6 bases). The germline V gene encodes CDR1 MGHRA and CDR2 YSYEKL. V lost 0 bases and J lost 2, with 16 bases in between. The CDR3 covers 17 residues. The CDR3 reads CASSQDPPGGAQETQYF. CDR3 nucleotides: TGCGCCAGCAGCCAAGACCCACCCGGCGGGGCACAAGAGACCCAGTACTTC.

The chain joins TRBV28 to TRBJ2-5; the D is unclear. Trimming took 4 bases from V and 3 from J, leaving 12 bases between them. The germline CDR1 and CDR2 sequences are MDHEN and SYDVKM. CDR3 length: 14 residues. The CDR3 spells CASSSHGLKETQYF. In DNA, the CDR3 is TGTGCCAGCAGTTCCCATGGGTTAAAAGAGACCCAGTACTTC.

This rearrangement joins TRBV11-2 to TRBJ2-6; 8 nucleotides line up with TRBD1. CDR1 and CDR2 from the germline V gene are SGHAT and FQNNGV. Trimming took 2 bases from V and 0 from J; bases not matched to a gene: 9. This CDR3 is built from 19 residues. CDR3 DNA sequence: TGTGCCAGCAGCTTACCCCGGGACAGGTATAGCTCTGGGGCCAACGTCCTGACTTTC. Its protein product is CASSLPRDRYSSGANVLTF.